The rows below give T cell receptor beta chains drawn from one sample of a study of blood T cell repertoires in COVID-19. The data were produced by immunoSEQ multiplex PCR, yet TCRdb's version contains in-frame clones alone and is incomplete. The sample has 90,000 to 110,000 clones; roughly 79% are singletons. Sequencing input: peripheral blood. All receptors come from a woman in her 70s with acute or convalescent COVID-19. Both conserved end residues are part of each CDR3. D genes are given only for firm matches. Clone size is given for some rows only: seen once, a few or many times, or a class if the clone is expanded.

j_call: TRBJ1-1; d_call: NA; clone_size: NA; v_call: TRBV19; cdr3_aa: CASKGRGNLNTEAFF; cdr3_nt: TGTGCCAGTAAGGGCAGGGGCAACTTGAACACTGAAGCTTTCTTT
j_call: TRBJ2-2; d_call: NA; clone_size: NA; v_call: TRBV29-1; cdr3_aa: CSVGGLTGELFF; cdr3_nt: TGCAGCGTAGGAGGGCTCACCGGGGAGCTGTTTTTT
j_call: TRBJ2-5; d_call: TRBD2; clone_size: NA; v_call: TRBV7-9; cdr3_aa: CASSLIAGGPSSQYF; cdr3_nt: TGTGCCAGCAGCTTAATAGCGGGGGGTCCTTCGTCCCAGTACTTC
j_call: TRBJ1-2; d_call: TRBD1; clone_size: NA; v_call: TRBV19; cdr3_aa: CASSTRDSRFYGYTF; cdr3_nt: TGTGCCAGTAGTACCCGGGACAGCCGGTTCTATGGCTACACCTTC
j_call: TRBJ2-1; d_call: TRBD2; clone_size: NA; v_call: TRBV3-1/TRBV3-2; cdr3_aa: CASQGLAGDQQFF; cdr3_nt: TGTGCCAGCCAGGGCCTAGCGGGGGATCAGCAGTTCTTC
j_call: TRBJ2-7; d_call: TRBD2; clone_size: once; v_call: TRBV28; cdr3_aa: CASRPRAGGSYEQYF; cdr3_nt: TGTGCCAGCAGACCTCGAGCGGGGGGGTCCTACGAGCAGTACTTC
j_call: TRBJ2-7; d_call: TRBD2; clone_size: NA; v_call: TRBV7-2; cdr3_aa: CASSPGTSGRSGEQYF; cdr3_nt: TGTGCCAGCAGCCCGGGGACTAGCGGGAGGTCTGGCGAGCAGTACTTC
j_call: TRBJ1-1; d_call: NA; clone_size: NA; v_call: TRBV4-1; cdr3_aa: CASSPTREGLNTEAFF; cdr3_nt: TGCGCCAGCAGCCCCACAAGGGAGGGCCTGAACACTGAAGCTTTCTTT
j_call: TRBJ2-2; d_call: TRBD2; clone_size: NA; v_call: TRBV5-1; cdr3_aa: CASSGLAANTGELFF; cdr3_nt: TGCGCCAGCTCCGGACTAGCGGCGAACACCGGGGAGCTGTTTTTT
j_call: TRBJ2-7; d_call: NA; clone_size: NA; v_call: TRBV6-5; cdr3_aa: CASRRDLVYEQYF; cdr3_nt: TGTGCCAGCAGACGGGACTTGGTTTACGAGCAGTACTTC
j_call: TRBJ1-5; d_call: NA; clone_size: NA; v_call: TRBV19; cdr3_aa: CASSIGASNQPQHF; cdr3_nt: TGTGCCAGTAGTATTGGGGCTAGCAATCAGCCCCAGCATTTT
j_call: TRBJ1-1; d_call: TRBD1; clone_size: once; v_call: TRBV7-2; cdr3_aa: CASSLVSGGGEAFF; cdr3_nt: TGTGCCAGCAGCTTAGTCTCAGGGGGCGGTGAAGCTTTCTTT
j_call: TRBJ1-1; d_call: NA; clone_size: NA; v_call: TRBV30; cdr3_aa: CAWSEGVNTEAFF; cdr3_nt: TGTGCCTGGAGTGAAGGAGTCAACACTGAAGCTTTCTTT
j_call: TRBJ2-7; d_call: NA; clone_size: few; v_call: TRBV12-3/TRBV12-4; cdr3_aa: CASSSAVGPEQYF; cdr3_nt: TGTGCCAGCAGTTCCGCAGTTGGGCCCGAGCAGTACTTC
j_call: TRBJ2-7; d_call: NA; clone_size: NA; v_call: TRBV6-5; cdr3_aa: CASSPTSRGYEQYF; cdr3_nt: TGTGCCAGCAGCCCCACGTCCCGGGGCTACGAGCAGTACTTC
j_call: TRBJ2-2; d_call: NA; clone_size: NA; v_call: TRBV3-1/TRBV3-2; cdr3_aa: CASSQRPTGELFF; cdr3_nt: TGTGCCAGCAGCCAGCGGCCAACCGGGGAGCTGTTTTTT